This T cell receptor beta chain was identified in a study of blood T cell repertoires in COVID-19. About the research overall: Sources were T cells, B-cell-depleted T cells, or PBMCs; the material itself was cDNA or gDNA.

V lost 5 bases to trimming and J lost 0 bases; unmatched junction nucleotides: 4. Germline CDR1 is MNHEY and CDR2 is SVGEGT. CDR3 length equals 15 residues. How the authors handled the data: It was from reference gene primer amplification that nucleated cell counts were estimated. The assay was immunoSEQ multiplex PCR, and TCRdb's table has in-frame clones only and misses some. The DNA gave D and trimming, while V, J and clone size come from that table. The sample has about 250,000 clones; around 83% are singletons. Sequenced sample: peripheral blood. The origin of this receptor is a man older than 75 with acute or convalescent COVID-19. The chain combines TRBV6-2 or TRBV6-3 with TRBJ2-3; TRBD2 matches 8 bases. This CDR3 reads CASSKRGPSTDTQYF. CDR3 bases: TGTGCCAGCAGTAAGCGGGGGCCTAGCACAGATACGCAGTATTTT.